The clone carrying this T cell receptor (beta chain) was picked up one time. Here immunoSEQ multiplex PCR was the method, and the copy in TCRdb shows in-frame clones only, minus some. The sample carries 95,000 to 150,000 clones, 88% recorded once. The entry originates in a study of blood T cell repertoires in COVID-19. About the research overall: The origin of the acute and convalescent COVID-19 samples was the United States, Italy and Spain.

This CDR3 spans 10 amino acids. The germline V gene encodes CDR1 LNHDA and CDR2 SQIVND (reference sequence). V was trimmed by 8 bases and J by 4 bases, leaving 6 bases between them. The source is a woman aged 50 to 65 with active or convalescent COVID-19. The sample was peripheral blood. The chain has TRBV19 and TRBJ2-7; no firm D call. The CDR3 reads CASGDYEQYF. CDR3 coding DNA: TGTGCCAGTGGAGATTACGAGCAGTACTTC.